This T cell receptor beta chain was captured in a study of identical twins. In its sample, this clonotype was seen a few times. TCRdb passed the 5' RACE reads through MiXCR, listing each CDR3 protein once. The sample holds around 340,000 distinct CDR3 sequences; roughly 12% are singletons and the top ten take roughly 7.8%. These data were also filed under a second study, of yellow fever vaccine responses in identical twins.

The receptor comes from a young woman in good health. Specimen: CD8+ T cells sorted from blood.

For the CDR3, the DNA is TGTGCCAGCAGTTTAACCCCCGGGACTAGCGGTAGGACCGGGGAGCTGTTTTTT. Its translation: CASSLTPGTSGRTGELFF. The J gene is TRBJ2-2, the V gene TRBV28; 11 nucleotides align to TRBD2. Per the germline V gene, CDR1 is MDHEN and CDR2 is SYDVKM. This CDR3 has 18 residues. The trim removed 2 bases at V and 5 bases at J, leaving 10 bases unmatched.